Each of the 25 T cell receptor beta chains below was sequenced from the same sample in a study of T-cell reconstitution after alpha-beta-depleted transplantation in children. The authors prepared the TCRbeta library with unique molecular identifiers. Each CDR3 protein is one row after TCRdb ran MiXCR on the PCR reads. Of under 850,000 distinct CDR3 sequences listed, under 15% are singletons. The specimen comprised PBMCs, sampled before TCRalphabeta/CD19-depleted stem cell transplant. All receptors derive from a girl aged 2 to 10 with congenital amegakaryocytic thrombocytopenia, due to receive a stem cell transplant.

This clonotype was recorded many times. This chain joins TRBV5-1 and TRBJ1-1, with D possibly being TRBD1 (5 bases). Germline CDR1 and CDR2: SGHRS and YFSETQ. V lost 0 bases and J lost 0, with 15 bases in between. The CDR3 covers 17 residues. The CDR3 DNA follows: TGCGCCAGCAGCTTGGGATTGGGGGTCCCCCTGAACACTGAAGCTTTCTTT. Translated, it gives CASSLGLGVPLNTEAFF.

This clonotype was observed many times. J is TRBJ2-7 and V is TRBV5-1; 13 positions agree with TRBD2. V lost 3 bases and J lost 6; bases outside the gene matches: 9. CDR3 length: 16 residues. Germline V lookup: CDR1 SGHRS, CDR2 YFSETQ. The CDR3 bases are TGCGCCAGCAGCTCGATACGAGGACTAGCGGGAGTCGAGCAGTACTTC. It encodes CASSSIRGLAGVEQYF.

In its sample, this clonotype was seen many times. V is TRBV3-1 and J is TRBJ2-3; no firm D call. Germline V gene lookup returns CDR1 LGHDT and CDR2 YNNKEL (reference sequence). The V and J ends lost 2 bases and 6 bases respectively, with 6 bases between them. This CDR3 has 12 residues. CDR3 loop: CASSQTMDTQYF. CDR3 DNA sequence: TGTGCCAGCAGCCAAACGATGGATACGCAGTATTTT.

This clonotype has a count of ten or more. This chain joins TRBV29-1 and TRBJ2-2; D might be TRBD1 (6 bases). Deletions cut 0 bases from V and 1 base from J, with 6 bases between. Germline V gene sequence: CDR1 SQVTM, CDR2 ANQGSEA. This CDR3 has 14 residues. CDR3 DNA sequence: TGCAGCGTTGAAGAGACAGGGAACACCGGGGAGCTGTTTTTT. Translation gives CSVEETGNTGELFF.

This clonotype came up many times. The chain joins TRBV12-3 or TRBV12-4 to TRBJ2-7; no clear D gene. Trimming cost V 3 bases and J 4 bases, with 13 bases left between them. The CDR3 is 14 residues long. CDR3 sequence: CASSFSFRLYEQYF. DNA of the CDR3: TGTGCCAGCAGTTTTTCCTTTCGCCTGTACGAGCAGTACTTC.

This clonotype was observed a few times. CDR3 DNA: TGTGCCAGCAACCTGAACGGCAGGGCCGGGGCTTTCTACGAGCAGTACTTC. Encoded protein: CASNLNGRAGAFYEQYF. The chain links TRBV5-6 to TRBJ2-7; D is tentatively TRBD1 or TRBD2 (5 bases each). The V end lost 6 bases, the J end lost 3 bases, and 25 bases lay between the germline ends. This CDR3 has 17 residues. Germline CDR1 SGHDT, CDR2 YYEEEE.

This clonotype was seen at least ten times. This sequence joins TRBV20-1 and TRBJ2-7; 10 nucleotides match TRBD1. V lost 2 bases to trimming and J lost 4 bases; unmatched junction nucleotides: 5. CDR1 DFQATT and CDR2 SNEGSKA come from the germline V gene (reference sequence). This CDR3 spans 14 amino acids. CDR3 nucleotides: TGCAGTGCTAGATTTTGGGACAGGGGATACGAGCAGTACTTC. Residues: CSARFWDRGYEQYF.

This clonotype was picked up many times. This chain links TRBV6-1 with TRBJ2-3; 11 bases agree with TRBD2. Germline V CDR1 and CDR2: MNHNS, SASEGT. The CDR3 is made up of 17 amino acids. The V segment lost 6 bases and the J segment 2 bases; nucleotides outside the gene matches: 10. The DNA of the CDR3 is TGTGCCAGCAGCCGCTCCGGGACTAGCGGTTACACAGATACGCAGTATTTT. This codes for CASSRSGTSGYTDTQYF.

The chain couples TRBV7-2 to TRBJ2-7; 7 nucleotides align to TRBD1. CDR3 length equals 16 residues. The junction had 6 bases not matched to a gene; V was cut back by 1 base and J by 0 bases. CDR1 is SGHTA, CDR2 FQGNSA, per germline. The CDR3 nucleotides are TGTGCCAGCAGCTTAGACTCTTGGGACAGCTCCTACGAGCAGTACTTC. This gives the protein CASSLDSWDSSYEQYF.

The V and J genes are TRBV5-1 and TRBJ2-5; tentative D call: TRBD2 (6 bases). The CDR3 consists of 15 residues. Germline V CDR1 and CDR2: SGHRS, YFSETQ. Trimming took off 0 bases at V and 5 bases at J, with 14 bases between the two ends. The CDR3 sequence: CASSLARRGWETQYF. CDR3 DNA sequence: TGCGCCAGCAGCTTGGCCAGGCGGGGCTGGGAGACCCAGTACTTC.

This clonotype has a count of ten or more. The chain couples TRBV6-4 to TRBJ2-1; 12 bases line up with TRBD2. Germline loops: CDR1 MRHNA, CDR2 SNTAGT. This CDR3 has 16 residues. V lost 4 bases, J lost 10 bases, and 11 bases stayed unmatched. CDR3 residues: CASSAQGTSGRTEQFF. The CDR3 DNA follows: TGTGCCAGCAGTGCACAAGGGACTAGCGGGCGGACGGAGCAGTTCTTC.

This clonotype came up a few times. The chain recombines TRBV14 with TRBJ2-7; D is unresolved. V was shortened by 3 bases and J by 7 bases, with 10 bases between the two germline ends. Per the germline V gene, CDR1 is SGHDN and CDR2 is FVKESK. This CDR3 contains 12 residues. CDR3 bases: TGTGCCAGCAGCCAGCAGGCCGGGGAGCAGTACTTC. It specifies CASSQQAGEQYF.

This clonotype was picked up many times. The gene calls are TRBV5-1 and TRBJ2-7, with TRBD2 as a possible D gene (6 bases). V was clipped by 8 bases and J by 5 bases, with 17 bases between them. Germline loops: CDR1 SGHRS, CDR2 YFSETQ. CDR3 length: 13 residues. The CDR3 nucleotides read TGCGCCAGTCAGAGGGAGGCGATGGACGAGCAGTACTTC. It yields the protein CASQREAMDEQYF.

There are many counts of this clonotype. The rearrangement links TRBV12-3 or TRBV12-4 to TRBJ2-3; unclear D gene. Trimming removed 3 bases at V and 2 bases at J, with 12 bases between. The CDR3 has 15 amino acids. The DNA for the CDR3 is TGTGCCAGCAGTTTCGCTCTAGGATTCACAGATACGCAGTATTTT. Protein: CASSFALGFTDTQYF.

As concerns this clonotype: A much more abundant neighbour one base away suggests this may be a read error. The rearrangement joins TRBV7-9 to TRBJ2-1; D may be TRBD2 (6 bases). Germline assignment: CDR1 SEHNR and CDR2 FQNEAQ (reference sequence). The CDR3 extends over 15 amino acids. DNA for the CDR3: TGTGCCAGCAGCTTCGGGGGACTCACCTACAATGAGCGGTTCTTC. Protein sequence: CASSFGGLTYNERFF.

This clonotype was counted only a few times. The J gene is TRBJ2-7, the V gene TRBV11-2; 13 positions match TRBD2. This CDR3 has 17 amino acids. Trimming cost V 5 bases and J 5 bases; bases outside gene matches: 12. CDR1 and CDR2 from the germline V gene are SGHAT and FQNNGV. The CDR3 loop reads CASSRLRTSGSSHEQYF. DNA for the CDR3: TGTGCCAGCAGCCGCCTAAGGACTAGCGGGAGTTCCCACGAGCAGTACTTC.

V usage is TRBV20-1 and J usage is TRBJ2-1, with D perhaps assigned TRBD1 or TRBD2 (7 bases each). Between the trimmed V and J ends, which lost 6 bases and 0 bases, there was a span of 12 bases. The germline gives CDR1 DFQATT, CDR2 SNEGSKA (reference sequence). The CDR3 has 14 residues. In nucleotides, the CDR3 is TGCAGTGCCAGGGGGGGACACTCCTACAATGAGCAGTTCTTC. Translation gives CSARGGHSYNEQFF.

This clonotype showed up just a few times. The rearrangement uses TRBV5-1 and TRBJ2-1; the D gene could be TRBD1 or TRBD2 (5 bases each). The CDR3 totals 15 residues. V lost 1 base and J 4 bases, leaving 12 bases between the germline ends. Germline V gives CDR1 SGHRS, CDR2 YFSETQ. DNA of the CDR3: TGCGCCAGCAGCTTGAGCTCGGGACGATACAATGAGCAGTTCTTC. Translating gives CASSLSSGRYNEQFF.

This clonotype showed up many times. The chain has TRBV6-2 or TRBV6-3 and TRBJ2-5; 12 bases are shared with TRBD2. The CDR3 contains 18 residues. V shed 6 bases and J 1 base; nucleotides not matched to a gene: 12. Germline values: CDR1 MNHEY, CDR2 SVGEGT. The chain's CDR3 is CASSRRLAGVGVQETQYF. In DNA form, the CDR3 reads TGTGCCAGCAGCCGCCGACTAGCGGGAGTGGGAGTCCAAGAGACCCAGTACTTC.

This clonotype was observed many times. This sequence joins TRBV12-3 or TRBV12-4 and TRBJ1-2, with a tentative D call TRBD1 (5 bases). CDR3 length: 15 residues. V lost 6 bases, J lost 4 bases, and 18 bases lay in between. The CDR3 DNA sequence: TGTGCCAGCAGCCTCTTAGGGACGTCCGTCTATGGCTACACCTTC. Amino acid sequence: CASSLLGTSVYGYTF.

This clonotype was counted at least ten times. The chain combines TRBV6-5 with TRBJ1-4; D uncertain. The CDR3 has 12 residues. V lost 8 bases and J lost 10, with 14 bases in between. From germline, CDR1 is MNHEY and CDR2 SVGAGI. Here the CDR3 reads CASGVQPGKLFF. CDR3 DNA sequence: TGTGCCAGCGGGGTCCAGCCAGGAAAACTGTTTTTT.

The table lists this clonotype with many counts. This chain uses TRBV7-9 with TRBJ2-3, with TRBD1 matching over 8 bases. Germline trimming cut 2 bases from V and 11 bases from J; bases unmatched to any gene: 3. CDR3 length equals 12 residues. CDR1 SEHNR and CDR2 FQNEAQ come from the germline V gene (reference sequence). The CDR3 nucleotides read TGTGCCAGCAGCTTATCTGGACAGGGGCAGTATTTT. This codes for CASSLSGQGQYF.

CDR3 protein: CSVYVLAQSIYEQYF. In DNA form, the CDR3 reads TGCAGCGTCTATGTACTGGCACAGAGCATCTACGAGCAGTACTTC. The chain joins TRBV29-1 to TRBJ2-7, with unresolved D. This CDR3 contains 15 residues. V shed 6 bases and J shed 3 bases, with 21 bases lying between them. Germline V lookup: CDR1 SQVTM, CDR2 ANQGSEA.

This clonotype was seen a handful of times. The V call is TRBV3-1, the J call TRBJ1-2; unclear D gene. Germline V gives CDR1 LGHDT, CDR2 YNNKEL (reference sequence). Trimming took 8 bases from V and 7 from J, leaving 5 bases between them. This CDR3 contains 9 residues. CDR3 region: CASGIGYTF. In DNA, the CDR3 is TGTGCCAGCGGGATTGGCTACACCTTC.

The V and J genes are TRBV12-3 or TRBV12-4 and TRBJ2-5, with TRBD2 matching 7 bases. V lost 6 bases to trimming and J lost 7 bases; unmatched junction nucleotides: 11. This CDR3 region has 14 residues. DNA for the CDR3: TGTGCCAGCAGCCCCGAGGCTAGCGGTAGGACCCAGTACTTC. Translating gives CASSPEASGRTQYF.